The next 23 T cell receptor beta chains were all read from a single sample in a study of blood T cell repertoires in COVID-19. The repertoire was sequenced with immunoSEQ multiplex PCR; TCRdb's copy has only in-frame clones and lacks some. The repertoire holds 200,000 to 300,000 clones, with more than 70% as singletons. Sequenced: peripheral blood. All receptors derive from a woman aged 25 to 45 with COVID-19, enrolled during active disease.

V and J are TRBV6-6 and TRBJ2-1, with a tentative D call TRBD2 (5 bases). Deletions cut 2 bases from V and 2 bases from J, with 13 bases between. CDR1 and CDR2 from the germline V gene are MNHNY and SVGAGI (reference sequence). The CDR3 has 16 residues. The CDR3 here is CASSYPLAATYNEQFF. CDR3 in DNA: TGTGCCAGCAGTTACCCTCTAGCCGCTACCTACAATGAGCAGTTCTTC.

The genes are TRBV6-5 and TRBJ2-2; TRBD1 aligns across 7 bases. CDR1 and CDR2 from the germline V gene are MNHEY and SVGAGI. The V gene end was trimmed by 5 bases and the J gene end by 0 bases; junction bases not matched to a gene: 3. This CDR3 is 15 amino acids long. CDR3 sequence reads: CASSRQGSNTGELFF. CDR3 sequence (DNA): TGTGCCAGCAGTCGACAGGGCTCGAACACCGGGGAGCTGTTTTTT.

The chain is built from TRBV9 and TRBJ2-3, with 8 bases fitting TRBD2. The germline CDR1 and CDR2 sequences are SGDLS and YYNGEE. J gave up 3 bases and V 5 bases, and 8 bases lay outside the gene matches. This CDR3 spans 15 amino acids. The CDR3 region has the DNA TGTGCCAGCAGTGCGATAGCGGGACCTACAGATACGCAGTATTTT. Translating gives CASSAIAGPTDTQYF.

The rearrangement links TRBV2 to TRBJ2-5; 15 bases are a match to TRBD2. The ends lost 8 bases at V and 4 bases at J; junction bases unmatched: 14. Germline values: CDR1 SNHLY, CDR2 FYNNEI. This CDR3 has 18 residues. The CDR3 spells CASLWRRTSGREGETQYF. The CDR3 DNA is TGTGCCAGCCTCTGGAGGAGGACTAGCGGGAGGGAGGGAGAGACCCAGTACTTC. Drawing the rest from reference TRBV2 and TRBJ2-5, the complete variable domain is EPEVTQTPSHQVTQMGQEVILRCVPISNHLYFYWYRQILGQKVEFLVSFYNNEISEKSEIFDDQFSVERPDGSNFTLKIRSTKLEDSAMYFCASLWRRTSGREGETQYFGPGTRLLVL.

V is TRBV13 and J is TRBJ1-6; possible D gene TRBD1, 5 bases. The CDR3 length is 16 residues. The V end was cut by 4 bases, the J end by 16 bases, with 26 bases between. CDR1 and CDR2 (germline): PRHDT, FYEKMQ (reference sequence). In DNA form, the CDR3 reads TGTGCCAGCAGCTCCCAATGGTGGACCGGACATCCTGAACTCCACTTT. Residues: CASSSQWWTGHPELHF. Supplemented by reference TRBV13 and TRBJ1-6, the full variable domain reads AAGVIQSPRHLIKEKRETATLKCYPIPRHDTVYWYQQGPGQDPQFLISFYEKMQSDKGSIPDRFSAQQFSDYHSELNMSSLELGDSALYFCASSSQWWTGHPELHFGNGTRLTVT.

V usage is TRBV28 and J usage is TRBJ1-5, with D perhaps matching TRBD1 (6 bases). The ends were cut back, 3 bases at V and 7 bases at J, with 16 bases in the middle. CDR1 and CDR2 from the germline V gene are MDHEN and SYDVKM. This CDR3 comprises 15 residues. In DNA form, the CDR3 reads TGTGCCAGCAGTTTTGGCGAACAGGGAAGGCAGCCCCAGCATTTT. Translating it yields CASSFGEQGRQPQHF.

A note on this clone: An end of the junction differs from the germline gene, which may be a read error. The chain couples TRBV5-1 to TRBJ2-2; D uncertain. Germline CDR1 reads SGHRS; CDR2 reads YFSETQ. This CDR3 contains 13 residues. The CDR3 is CASSSLPTRELFF. CDR3 nucleotides: TGCGCCAGCAGCTCCCTACCCACCCGGGAGCTGTTTTTT.

The gene calls are TRBV4-3 and TRBJ2-3; TRBD1 matches at 8 bases. The germline CDR1 and CDR2 sequences are LGHNA and YSLEER. The CDR3 spans 14 residues. V was pared by 4 bases and J by 0 bases, with 0 bases of the junction left unmatched. The DNA of the CDR3 is TGCGCCAGCAGCCGGACAGGGAGCACAGATACGCAGTATTTT. Translation: CASSRTGSTDTQYF.

This chain uses TRBV15 with TRBJ2-7; D may be TRBD1 (5 bases). Looked up from germline, CDR1 is LNHNV and CDR2 is YYDKDF (reference sequence). This CDR3 region has 14 residues. V shed 0 bases and J shed 1 base, with 7 bases lying between them. The CDR3 is CATSRDRGSYEQYV. Written as DNA, the CDR3 is TGTGCCACCAGCAGAGATAGGGGATCCTACGAGCAGTACGTC.

This clone was seen a few times. The genes are TRBV28 and TRBJ1-1; no firm D call. The CDR3 is 11 amino acids. Trimming removed 2 bases from V and 10 bases from J, with 8 bases in between. Germline lookup yields CDR1 MDHEN and CDR2 SYDVKM. CDR3 loop: CASSLLGGAFF. In DNA, the CDR3 is TGTGCCAGCAGTTTACTAGGAGGAGCTTTCTTT.

The rearrangement uses TRBV24-1 and TRBJ2-7; unclear D gene. Per the germline V gene, CDR1 is KGHDR and CDR2 is SFDVKD. Trimming shortened V by 11 bases and J by 3 bases, and 10 bases separated the two germline ends. CDR3 length: 11 residues. This chain's CDR3 is CAIGVGYEQYF. CDR3 in DNA: TGTGCCATCGGAGTGGGCTACGAGCAGTACTTC.

V usage is TRBV28 and J usage is TRBJ2-3; 12 bases fit TRBD2. The CDR3 extends over 15 amino acids. Germline V gene sequence: CDR1 MDHEN, CDR2 SYDVKM. Losses at the gene ends were 6 bases for V and 3 bases for J; bases not matched to a gene: 4. Here the CDR3 reads CASRGTSGGTDTQYF. CDR3 DNA: TGTGCCAGCAGGGGAACTAGCGGGGGGACAGATACGCAGTATTTT.

The J gene is TRBJ2-1, the V gene TRBV13; D remains ambiguous. This CDR3 comprises 13 residues. Germline assignment: CDR1 PRHDT and CDR2 FYEKMQ (reference sequence). With 0 bases removed from V and 5 bases from J, the gap between germline ends came to 5 bases. The CDR3 loop reads CASSLGLDNEQFF. In DNA, the CDR3 is TGTGCCAGCAGCTTAGGCTTAGACAATGAGCAGTTCTTC.

This clone appeared once. The genes are TRBV10-3 and TRBJ2-7, with D perhaps matching TRBD1 (7 bases). Germline loops: CDR1 ENHRY, CDR2 SYGVKD. The CDR3 extends over 16 amino acids. Trimming cost V 3 bases and J 3 bases, with 18 bases left between them. CDR3 DNA sequence: TGTGCCATCAGTGACCGAGGGACAGCCGGGGGCTACGAGCAGTACGTC. It translates to CAISDRGTAGGYEQYV.

This clone was recorded a few times. The genes are TRBV28 and TRBJ1-3; D is ambiguous. Deletions cut 9 bases from V and 0 bases from J, with 15 bases between. The CDR3 length is 15 residues. The germline gives CDR1 MDHEN, CDR2 SYDVKM. CDR3 nucleotide sequence: TGTGCCAGTTCCCGGGAATGGCACTCTGGAAACACCATATATTTT. It specifies CASSREWHSGNTIYF.

This chain links TRBV6-2 or TRBV6-3 with TRBJ1-2; TRBD1 matches at 10 bases. The germline CDR1 and CDR2 sequences are MNHEY and SVGEGT. The CDR3 length is 15 residues. V trimming: 3 bases; J trimming: 7 bases; junction bases outside the gene matches: 8. The DNA of the CDR3 is TGTGCCAGCAGTTATGACAGGGGGCGACTGGTTGGCTACACCTTC. Translation gives CASSYDRGRLVGYTF.

The chain carries TRBV29-1 and TRBJ1-2; D perhaps matches TRBD1 (5 bases). The germline CDR1 and CDR2 sequences are SQVTM and ANQGSEA. The CDR3 is made up of 12 amino acids. The V gene lost 5 bases and the J gene lost 3 bases, with 10 bases spanning the gap. The CDR3 loop reads CSVWDFDYGYTF. CDR3 sequence (DNA): TGCAGCGTTTGGGACTTTGACTATGGCTACACCTTC.

This clone showed up just once. The V gene is TRBV5-1, the J gene TRBJ1-1; the D gene is possibly TRBD1 (6 bases). The V and J ends lost 4 bases and 0 bases respectively, with 13 bases between them. Germline values: CDR1 SGHRS, CDR2 YFSETQ. The CDR3 covers 15 residues. The CDR3: CASSPRDIMNTEAFF. CDR3 sequence (DNA): TGCGCCAGCAGCCCACGGGACATCATGAACACTGAAGCTTTCTTT.

The V and J genes are TRBV25-1 and TRBJ2-3; 8 bases align to TRBD1. Germline trimming cut 3 bases from V and 0 bases from J; bases unmatched to any gene: 8. There are 17 residues in the CDR3. Germline V gene lookup returns CDR1 MGHDK and CDR2 SYGVNS. Written as DNA, the CDR3 is TGTGCCAGCAGTGATTCTGGACAGGGAGGAAGCACAGATACGCAGTATTTT. Translated, it gives CASSDSGQGGSTDTQYF.

The rearrangement links TRBV25-1 to TRBJ2-3; 8 bases agree with TRBD1. Looked up from germline, CDR1 is MGHDK and CDR2 is SYGVNS. The CDR3 has 15 residues. V lost 5 bases to trimming and J lost 2 bases; unmatched junction nucleotides: 6. The CDR3 coding sequence is TGTGCCAGCAGTTCCGGGACAGGATCCACAGATACGCAGTATTTT. It yields the protein CASSSGTGSTDTQYF.

As to this clone: The same CDR3 is also encoded by other DNA sequences in this sample. This sequence joins TRBV5-4 and TRBJ2-5; 9 nucleotides line up with TRBD2. Per the germline V gene, CDR1 is SGHNT and CDR2 is YYREEE (reference sequence). The CDR3 runs to 14 residues. The junction had 3 bases not matched to a gene; V was cut back by 4 bases and J by 2 bases. CDR3 bases: TGTGCCAGCAGCCTAGCGGGGATACAAGAGACCCAGTACTTC. This translates into CASSLAGIQETQYF.

The sample holds one count of this clone. The chain carries TRBV25-1 and TRBJ2-1; tentative D call: TRBD1 (5 bases). Germline V gene sequence: CDR1 MGHDK, CDR2 SYGVNS. The CDR3 runs to 17 residues. V lost 3 bases and J lost 0, with 15 bases in between. CDR3 sequence (DNA): TGTGCCAGCAGTGATCATGCAACAGGCCCCTCCTACAATGAGCAGTTCTTC. Its translation is CASSDHATGPSYNEQFF.

The chain is built from TRBV19 and TRBJ2-3; the match to TRBD2 covers 11 bases. CDR1 and CDR2 (germline): LNHDA, SQIVND (reference sequence). The CDR3 is 18 amino acids. Trimming at V came to 1 base and at J to 2 bases, leaving 8 bases not matched to a gene. The CDR3 DNA reads as TGTGCCAGTAGTATAGTGTTCGGGACTAGCGGTTTCACAGATACGCAGTATTTT. It yields the protein CASSIVFGTSGFTDTQYF. Complete variable domain (other parts from reference TRBV19 and TRBJ2-3): DGGITQSPKYLFRKEGQNVTLSCEQNLNHDAMYWYRQDPGQGLRLIYYSQIVNDFQKGDIAEGYSVSREKKESFPLTVTSAQKNPTAFYLCASSIVFGTSGFTDTQYFGPGTRLTVL.